These 9 T cell receptor beta chains were sequenced from one sample in a study of blood T cell repertoires in COVID-19 (dated by TCRdb to the early 2020s). Receptor libraries were prepared by the immunoSEQ multiplex PCR assay. In TCRdb, the immuneACCESS table is reduced to in-frame sequences with V and J assigned. These tables do not hold every clone; where another copy was compared, an unresolved V gene accounts for under half, and the others remain unexplained. The sample yields some 250,000 clones; over 70% were counted once. The top ten clonotypes cover roughly 9.4% of the sample. The specimen sequenced was peripheral blood. These receptors all come from a man in his forties with active or convalescent COVID-19.

This clone occurred a few times. This rearrangement joins TRBV6-5 to TRBJ1-2; D is unclear. The CDR3 consists of 13 residues. V lost 6 bases and J lost 8, with 16 bases in between. Germline CDR1 MNHEY, CDR2 SVGAGI. The CDR3 nucleotides read TGTGCCAGCAGCCCAACGCCCACGAGAGGCTACACCTTC. Its protein is CASSPTPTRGYTF.

The rearrangement uses TRBV18 and TRBJ1-5; 8 bases map to TRBD1. Germline CDR1 is KGHSH and CDR2 is LQKENI. V was clipped by 3 bases and J by 7 bases; unmatched bases: 5. The CDR3 is 14 amino acids. This CDR3 is CASSPDRGRQPQHF. CDR3 coding DNA: TGTGCCAGCTCACCCGACAGGGGCAGGCAGCCCCAGCATTTT.

The chain is built from TRBV7-9 and TRBJ2-3, with D unclear. The V end was cut by 4 bases, the J end by 6 bases, with 17 bases between. Germline V gene lookup returns CDR1 SEHNR and CDR2 FQNEAQ (reference sequence). The CDR3 runs to 15 residues. The CDR3 DNA follows: TGTGCCAGCAGCTATGGTAGGAATAGCATTGATACGCAGTATTTT. This translates into CASSYGRNSIDTQYF.

The V gene is TRBV4-1, the J gene TRBJ2-5; 11 nucleotides line up with TRBD2. The CDR3 covers 18 residues. Trimming took 1 base from V and 1 from J; bases not matched to a gene: 8. From germline, CDR1 is MGHRA and CDR2 YSYEKL. The CDR3 spells CASSQATGTSGVQETQYF. CDR3 nucleotides: TGCGCCAGCAGCCAAGCGACAGGGACTAGCGGAGTCCAAGAGACCCAGTACTTC.

This sequence joins TRBV6-6 and TRBJ1-1; possible D gene TRBD1, 6 bases. The CDR3 totals 14 residues. From germline, CDR1 is MNHNY and CDR2 SVGAGI (reference sequence). V lost 5 bases to trimming and J lost 1 base, with 11 bases between them. CDR3 amino acids: CASSRGTSNTEAFF. CDR3 nucleotides: TGTGCCAGCAGTAGAGGGACATCGAACACTGAAGCTTTCTTT.

This chain uses TRBV27 with TRBJ1-2, with D maybe TRBD1 (6 bases). The CDR3 spans 17 residues. V lost 5 bases, J lost 2 bases, and 21 bases lay in between. From germline, CDR1 is MNHEY and CDR2 SMNVEV (reference sequence). CDR3 protein: CASSLFPNRVLNYGYTF. The CDR3 nucleotides are TGTGCCAGCAGTCTGTTCCCAAACAGGGTGCTGAACTATGGCTACACCTTC.

The chain combines TRBV2 with TRBJ1-2; the D is unclear. Germline V gene sequence: CDR1 SNHLY, CDR2 FYNNEI. CDR3 length equals 13 residues. Trimming removed 2 bases from V and 10 bases from J, with 14 bases in between. In nucleotides, the CDR3 is TGTGCCAGCAGTGAACAACAGACCCAGATCTACACCTTC. It specifies CASSEQQTQIYTF.

The rearrangement links TRBV7-9 to TRBJ2-7; TRBD2 matches 10 bases. Trimming removed 2 bases from V and 3 bases from J; junction bases left unmatched: 4. Germline V gene data show CDR1 as SEHNR and CDR2 as FQNEAQ (reference sequence). The CDR3 length is 15 residues. The CDR3 loop is CASSLTAGGSYEQYF. CDR3 DNA sequence: TGTGCCAGCAGCTTAACAGCGGGGGGGAGCTACGAGCAGTACTTC.

The CDR3 sequence: CASSFTSGADNEQFF. The CDR3 DNA reads as TGTGCCAGCAGCTTTACTAGCGGGGCAGACAATGAGCAGTTCTTC. This sequence joins TRBV3-1 (or the pseudogene TRBV3-2) and TRBJ2-1; the match to TRBD2 covers 10 bases. The V segment lost 5 bases and the J segment 5 bases; nucleotides outside the gene matches: 6. From germline, CDR1 is LGHDT and CDR2 YNNKEL (reference sequence). The CDR3 sequence is 15 residues long.